These 22 T cell receptor beta chains were sequenced from one sample in a study of CD8 T cells in Susac syndrome. An amount of RNA that ranged from roughly 0.45 to 1 ug was reverse transcribed with random hexamers. TCRdb reprocessed the immunoSEQ multiplex PCR reads with MiXCR, giving one entry per CDR3 protein. The table records 160,000 or so distinct CDR3 sequences, 94% of them present only once. The source material was CD8+ T cells from PBMCs. The source of these receptors is a human donor with multiple sclerosis.

The chain combines TRBV14 with TRBJ2-1; TRBD1 aligns across 9 bases. CDR3 size: 11 residues. The V gene's germline CDR1 is SGHDN and CDR2 FVKESK. Losses at the gene ends were 8 bases for V and 9 bases for J; bases not matched to a gene: 2. As DNA, the CDR3 is TGTGCCAGCTCGACAGGGGGTGAGCAGTTCTTC. Its translation is CASSTGGEQFF.

The CDR3 loop is CASSPTDTEAFF. In DNA, the CDR3 is TGTGCCAGCAGCCCGACAGACACTGAAGCTTTCTTT. The V and J genes are TRBV13 and TRBJ1-1; tentative D call: TRBD1 (5 bases). The length of the CDR3 is 12 residues. The germline V and J ends were trimmed by 5 bases and 3 bases, with 7 bases remaining between them. Germline CDR1 is PRHDT and CDR2 is FYEKMQ (reference sequence). The whole variable domain, filled in from reference TRBV13 and TRBJ1-1, reads AAGVIQSPRHLIKEKRETATLKCYPIPRHDTVYWYQQGPGQDPQFLISFYEKMQSDKGSIPDRFSAQQFSDYHSELNMSSLELGDSALYFCASSPTDTEAFFGQGTRLTVV.

The CDR3 nucleotides are TGTGCCAGCAGCTTGGCGTCCAATGAGCAGTTCTTC. This encodes CASSLASNEQFF. The V gene is TRBV5-6, the J gene TRBJ2-1, with no clear D. From germline, CDR1 is SGHDT and CDR2 YYEEEE. V was trimmed by 0 bases and J by 6 bases, leaving 4 bases between them. The CDR3 loop spans 12 amino acids.

The chain has TRBV27 and TRBJ1-1, with D perhaps TRBD1 (5 bases). Germline V CDR1 and CDR2: MNHEY, SMNVEV (reference sequence). Trimming left V 5 bases short and J 0 bases short, with 10 bases between. The CDR3 is 14 residues long. DNA for the CDR3: TGTGCCAGCAGTCCGGGACGGTTGAACACTGAAGCTTTCTTT. The encoded protein is CASSPGRLNTEAFF.

The J gene is TRBJ2-3, the V gene TRBV7-9; no clear D. V was clipped by 4 bases and J by 0 bases, with 14 bases between them. CDR3 length: 16 residues. Germline CDR1 and CDR2: SEHNR and FQNEAQ (reference sequence). CDR3 region: CASSSPDGVSTDTQYF. CDR3 DNA sequence: TGTGCCAGCAGCTCCCCGGACGGTGTCAGCACAGATACGCAGTATTTT.

This chain uses TRBV5-1 with TRBJ1-2; D gene uncertain. The V and J ends lost 0 bases and 4 bases respectively, with 13 bases between them. CDR1 and CDR2 from the germline V gene are SGHRS and YFSETQ. CDR3 size: 15 residues. The CDR3 sequence: CASSLDQGRSYGYTF. The DNA for the CDR3 is TGCGCCAGCAGCTTGGATCAAGGCAGGTCCTATGGCTACACCTTC. Filled out from reference TRBV5-1 and TRBJ1-2, the complete variable domain reads KAGVTQTPRYLIKTRGQQVTLSCSPISGHRSVSWYQQTPGQGLQFLFEYFSETQRNKGNFPGRFSGRQFSNSRSEMNVSTLELGDSALYLCASSLDQGRSYGYTFGSGTRLTVV.

The chain combines TRBV30 with TRBJ2-7; maybe TRBD1 (6 bases). Germline V gene sequence: CDR1 GTSNPN, CDR2 SVGIG (reference sequence). The CDR3 extends over 14 amino acids. V was clipped by 2 bases and J by 1 base, with 12 bases between them. CDR3 amino acids: CAWSPRTESYEQYF. DNA of the CDR3: TGTGCCTGGAGTCCGAGGACAGAATCCTACGAGCAGTACTTC.

The chain employs TRBV27 and TRBJ2-1, with 7 bases identical to TRBD2. Losses at the gene ends were 6 bases for V and 4 bases for J; bases not matched to a gene: 9. Germline CDR1 is MNHEY and CDR2 is SMNVEV (reference sequence). The CDR3 extends over 15 amino acids. This CDR3 is CASSPGLAEYNEQFF. As DNA, the CDR3 is TGTGCCAGCAGCCCTGGGCTAGCGGAGTACAATGAGCAGTTCTTC.

V is TRBV30 and J is TRBJ2-3, with 8 nucleotides matching TRBD2. Per germline, CDR1 GTSNPN and CDR2 SVGIG (reference sequence). This CDR3 comprises 18 residues. With V trimmed by 4 bases and J by 3 bases, 18 bases remained unmatched. The CDR3 is CAWTLGRGEVPSTDTQYF. In DNA, the CDR3 is TGTGCCTGGACCCTTGGGCGGGGGGAGGTTCCTTCAACAGATACGCAGTATTTT.

This chain joins TRBV29-1 and TRBJ2-1; 7 bases align to TRBD1. Losses at the gene ends were 4 bases for V and 8 bases for J; bases not matched to a gene: 8. Germline lookup yields CDR1 SQVTM and CDR2 ANQGSEA. The CDR3 is 13 residues long. The CDR3 DNA is TGCAGCGTTGGGGGTCACAGGGGCGATGAGCAGTTCTTC. It translates to CSVGGHRGDEQFF.

V gene TRBV10-3 combines with J gene TRBJ2-5; no clear D. Trimming stripped 3 bases from V and 5 bases from J, with 7 bases between. The germline V gene has CDR1 ENHRY and CDR2 SYGVKD. This CDR3 contains 12 residues. The CDR3 sequence is CAISDGRETQYF. CDR3 nucleotide sequence: TGTGCCATCAGTGATGGCAGGGAGACCCAGTACTTC.

This clonotype occurred once. The chain combines TRBV24-1 with TRBJ2-3; D unclear. Germline CDR1 and CDR2: KGHDR and SFDVKD. The CDR3 is made up of 14 amino acids. The V end lost 4 bases, the J end lost 2 bases, and 9 bases lay between the germline ends. CDR3 amino acids: CATSEKMTTDTQYF. The CDR3 DNA is TGTGCCACCAGTGAAAAAATGACCACAGATACGCAGTATTTT.

This chain joins TRBV20-1 and TRBJ1-2; D remains ambiguous. The V gene lost 7 bases and the J gene lost 2 bases, with 23 bases spanning the gap. This CDR3 comprises 16 residues. Germline V gives CDR1 DFQATT, CDR2 SNEGSKA (reference sequence). CDR3 sequence: CSGMWLQPGANYGYTF. In DNA form, the CDR3 reads TGCAGTGGGATGTGGTTACAGCCCGGTGCAAACTATGGCTACACCTTC.

The chain carries TRBV27 and TRBJ2-1; 13 positions match TRBD2. Trimming removed 5 bases from V and 8 bases from J; junction bases left unmatched: 6. CDR1 is MNHEY and CDR2 is SMNVEV in the germline V gene (reference sequence). The CDR3 is 15 amino acids. The CDR3 protein is CASSTSGGALDEQFF. As DNA, the CDR3 is TGTGCCAGCAGTACTAGCGGGGGGGCCTTGGATGAGCAGTTCTTC.

The chain recombines TRBV29-1 with TRBJ1-3, with 7 bases matching TRBD1. The CDR3 totals 15 residues. V dropped 6 bases and J dropped 0; count of bases not matched to a gene: 8. Germline V gene lookup returns CDR1 SQVTM and CDR2 ANQGSEA. The CDR3 DNA is TGCAGCGTAGCCACAGGGGCCAGCTCTGGAAACACCATATATTTT. Translating gives CSVATGASSGNTIYF.

The rearrangement links TRBV7-8 to TRBJ1-3, with D possibly matching TRBD1 (5 bases). V shed 1 base and J shed 3 bases, with 13 bases lying between them. CDR1 and CDR2 from the germline V gene are SGHVS and FQNEAQ. The CDR3 is made up of 16 amino acids. The CDR3 DNA reads as TGTGCCAGCAGCTTAGAGACAGAAGGACTTGGAAACACCATATATTTT. Its translation: CASSLETEGLGNTIYF.

The gene calls are TRBV20-1 and TRBJ2-3; D possibly matches TRBD1 or TRBD2 (5 bases each). The CDR3 has 13 residues. Trimming stripped 4 bases from V and 6 bases from J, with 14 bases between. In germline, CDR1 is DFQATT, CDR2 SNEGSKA (reference sequence). The CDR3 DNA is TGCAGTGCTACCGGGACGATCGGGGATACGCAGTATTTT. This encodes CSATGTIGDTQYF.

The chain recombines TRBV27 with TRBJ1-5; 7 nucleotides align to TRBD1. This CDR3 has 15 residues. Germline trimming cut 4 bases from V and 9 bases from J; bases unmatched to any gene: 12. The germline gives CDR1 MNHEY, CDR2 SMNVEV (reference sequence). CDR3 region: CASSSGGGGGRPQHF. The CDR3 DNA is TGTGCCAGCAGTTCAGGAGGGGGCGGGGGTAGGCCCCAGCATTTT.

The chain recombines TRBV7-2 with TRBJ2-1; 7 bases map to TRBD2. CDR1 and CDR2 (germline): SGHTA, FQGNSA. This CDR3 comprises 13 residues. The V segment lost 5 bases and the J segment 9 bases; nucleotides outside the gene matches: 7. The CDR3 reads CASSPWTSVEQFF. The CDR3 DNA reads as TGTGCCAGCAGCCCCTGGACTAGTGTTGAGCAGTTCTTC.

The chain uses TRBV12-3 or TRBV12-4 and TRBJ1-2; no clear D. V shed 7 bases and J shed 6 bases, with 18 bases lying between them. This CDR3 region has 14 residues. The CDR3 bases are TGTGCCAGCACCCTCCGAGGTACGGGCGATGGCTACACCTTC. Translated, it gives CASTLRGTGDGYTF.

The chain recombines TRBV5-1 with TRBJ2-5; no reliable D call. V lost 0 bases and J 5 bases, leaving 14 bases between the germline ends. Germline V gene data show CDR1 as SGHRS and CDR2 as YFSETQ. CDR3 size: 15 residues. The CDR3 DNA sequence: TGCGCCAGCAGCTTGGTGATAGGCGTGGGGGAGACCCAGTACTTC. Amino acid sequence: CASSLVIGVGETQYF.

The rearrangement links TRBV24-1 to TRBJ2-1, with D perhaps matching TRBD1 (6 bases). This CDR3 region has 13 residues. V lost 7 bases and J 8 bases, leaving 14 bases between the germline ends. Germline values: CDR1 KGHDR, CDR2 SFDVKD. CDR3: CATRPQTGYEQFF. CDR3 DNA sequence: TGTGCCACCAGACCTCAAACAGGGTATGAGCAGTTCTTC.